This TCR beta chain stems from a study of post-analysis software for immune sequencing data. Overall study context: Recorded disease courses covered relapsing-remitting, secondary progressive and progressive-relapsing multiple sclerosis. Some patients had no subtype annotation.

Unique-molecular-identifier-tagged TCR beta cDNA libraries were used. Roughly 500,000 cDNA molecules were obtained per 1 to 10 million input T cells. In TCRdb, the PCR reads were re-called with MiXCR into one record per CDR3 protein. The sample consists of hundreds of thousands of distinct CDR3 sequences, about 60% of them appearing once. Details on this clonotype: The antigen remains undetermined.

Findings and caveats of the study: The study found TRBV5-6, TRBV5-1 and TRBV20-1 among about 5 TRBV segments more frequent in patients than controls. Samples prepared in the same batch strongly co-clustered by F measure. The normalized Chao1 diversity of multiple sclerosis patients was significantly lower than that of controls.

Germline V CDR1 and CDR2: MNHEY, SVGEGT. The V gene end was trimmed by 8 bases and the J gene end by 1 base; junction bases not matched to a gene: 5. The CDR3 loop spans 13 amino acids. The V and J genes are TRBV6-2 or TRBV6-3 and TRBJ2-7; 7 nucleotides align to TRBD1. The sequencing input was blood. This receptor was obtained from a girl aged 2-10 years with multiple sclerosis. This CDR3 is CASGDSPSYEQYF. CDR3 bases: TGTGCCAGCGGGGACAGTCCATCCTACGAGCAGTACTTC.